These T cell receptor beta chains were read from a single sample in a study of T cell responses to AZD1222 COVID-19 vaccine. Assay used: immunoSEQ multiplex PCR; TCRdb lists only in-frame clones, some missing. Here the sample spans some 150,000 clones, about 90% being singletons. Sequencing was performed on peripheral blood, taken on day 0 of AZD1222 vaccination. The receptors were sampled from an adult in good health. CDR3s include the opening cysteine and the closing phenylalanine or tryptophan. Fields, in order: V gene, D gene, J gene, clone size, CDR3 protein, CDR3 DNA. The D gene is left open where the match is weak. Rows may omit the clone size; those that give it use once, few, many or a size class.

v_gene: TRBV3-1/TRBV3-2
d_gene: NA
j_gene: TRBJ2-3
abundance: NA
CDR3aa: CASSHEGPTQYF
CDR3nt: TGTGCCAGCAGCCACGAAGGGCCCACGCAGTATTTT

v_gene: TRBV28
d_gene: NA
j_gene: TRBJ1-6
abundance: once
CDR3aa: CASSFSRSPLHF
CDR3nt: TGTGCCAGCAGTTTTTCCCGTTCACCCCTCCACTTT

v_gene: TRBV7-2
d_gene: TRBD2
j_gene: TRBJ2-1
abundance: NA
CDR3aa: CASSLDGGRATEQFF
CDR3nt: TGTGCCAGCAGCTTAGATGGCGGGAGGGCCACTGAGCAGTTCTTC

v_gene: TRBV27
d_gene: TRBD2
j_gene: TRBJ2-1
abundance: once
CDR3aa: CASSRIPGLAGGPSYNEQFF
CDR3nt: TGTGCCAGCAGCCGAATTCCGGGACTAGCGGGGGGGCCTTCCTACAATGAGCAGTTCTTC

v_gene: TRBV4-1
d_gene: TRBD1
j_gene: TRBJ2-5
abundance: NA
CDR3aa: CASSQRQGRETQYF
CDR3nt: TGCGCCAGCAGCCAACGACAGGGAAGAGAGACCCAGTACTTC

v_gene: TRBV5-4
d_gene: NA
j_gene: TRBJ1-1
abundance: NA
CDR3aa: CASSLERGERTEAFF
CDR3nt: TGTGCCAGCAGCTTGGAGCGCGGGGAAAGGACTGAAGCTTTCTTT

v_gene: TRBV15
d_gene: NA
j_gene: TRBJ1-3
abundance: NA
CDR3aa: CATRGSGNTIYF
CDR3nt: TGTGCCACCCGGGGCTCTGGAAACACCATATATTTT

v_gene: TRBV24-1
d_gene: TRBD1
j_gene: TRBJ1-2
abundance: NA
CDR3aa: CATSDPGQGFYGYTF
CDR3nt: TGTGCCACCAGTGATCCGGGACAGGGGTTCTATGGCTACACCTTC

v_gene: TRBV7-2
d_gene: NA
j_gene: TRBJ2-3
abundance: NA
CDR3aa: CASSLMAASTDTQYF
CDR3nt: TGTGCCAGCAGCTTAATGGCGGCTAGCACAGATACGCAGTATTTT

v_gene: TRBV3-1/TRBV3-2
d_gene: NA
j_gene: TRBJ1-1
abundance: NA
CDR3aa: CASRQVGNTEAFF
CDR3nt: TGTGCCAGCAGACAGGTCGGAAACACTGAAGCTTTCTTT

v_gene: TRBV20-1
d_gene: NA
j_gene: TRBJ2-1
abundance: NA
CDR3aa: CSASSLQEQFF
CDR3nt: TGCAGTGCTAGTTCTCTGCAGGAGCAGTTCTTC

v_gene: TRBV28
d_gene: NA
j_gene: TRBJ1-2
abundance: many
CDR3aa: CASSFWYGYTF
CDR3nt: TGTGCCAGCAGTTTCTGGTATGGCTACACCTTC

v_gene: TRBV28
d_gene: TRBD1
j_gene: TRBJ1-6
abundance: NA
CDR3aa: CASRDRGSRSPLHF
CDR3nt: TGTGCCAGCAGGGACAGGGGCTCCCGTTCACCCCTCCACTTT

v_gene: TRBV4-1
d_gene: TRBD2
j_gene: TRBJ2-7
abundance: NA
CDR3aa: CASSQEPSGSRPSSYEQYF
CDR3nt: TGCGCCAGCAGCCAAGAACCCAGCGGGAGTCGACCGAGCTCCTACGAGCAGTACTTC

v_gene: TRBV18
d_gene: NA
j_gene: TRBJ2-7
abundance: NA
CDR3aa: CASSTRQGDGRDEQYF
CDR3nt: TGTGCCAGCTCAACCAGACAGGGGGACGGGAGGGACGAGCAGTACTTC

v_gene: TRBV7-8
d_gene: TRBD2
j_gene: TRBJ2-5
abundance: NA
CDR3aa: CASSSLMPGLAGEETQYF
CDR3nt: TGTGCCAGCAGCTCATTAATGCCGGGACTAGCGGGAGAGGAGACCCAGTACTTC

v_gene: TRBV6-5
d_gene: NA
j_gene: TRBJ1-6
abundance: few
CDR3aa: CASSSGVGVNSPLHF
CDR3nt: TGTGCCAGCAGTTCAGGGGTTGGGGTGAATTCACCCCTCCACTTT

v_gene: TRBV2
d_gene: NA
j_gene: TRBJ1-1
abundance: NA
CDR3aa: CASRDEDTEAFF
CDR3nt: TGTGCCAGCAGAGACGAGGACACTGAAGCTTTCTTT

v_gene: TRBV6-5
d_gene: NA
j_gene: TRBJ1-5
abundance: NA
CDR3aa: CASSNGPVGPQHF
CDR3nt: TGTGCCAGCAGCAATGGCCCCGTGGGGCCCCAGCATTTT

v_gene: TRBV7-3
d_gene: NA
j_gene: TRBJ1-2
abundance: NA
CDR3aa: CASSLGQTHSEKDGYTF
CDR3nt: TGTGCCAGCAGCTTAGGACAGACACACTCAGAAAAGGATGGCTACACCTTC

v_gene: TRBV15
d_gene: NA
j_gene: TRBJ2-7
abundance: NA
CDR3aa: CATSRTTLSGLPYEQYF
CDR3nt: TGTGCCACCAGCAGAACCACCTTGTCAGGGCTCCCCTACGAGCAGTACTTC

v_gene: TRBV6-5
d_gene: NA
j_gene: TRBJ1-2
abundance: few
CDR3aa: CASRAGSYGYTF
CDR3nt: TGTGCCAGCAGGGCAGGGAGTTACGGCTACACCTTC

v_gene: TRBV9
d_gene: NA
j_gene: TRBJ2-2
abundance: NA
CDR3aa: CASSVEVVGELFF
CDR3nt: TGTGCCAGCAGCGTAGAGGTCGTCGGGGAGCTGTTTTTT

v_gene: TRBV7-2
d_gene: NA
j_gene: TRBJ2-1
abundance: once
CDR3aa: CASSLILGEQFF
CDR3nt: TGTGCCAGCAGCTTAATCCTCGGTGAGCAGTTCTTC

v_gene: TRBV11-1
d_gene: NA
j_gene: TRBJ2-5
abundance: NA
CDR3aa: CASSPNTVGPRETQYF
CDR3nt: TGTGCCAGCAGCCCAAATACGGTAGGACCTCGAGAGACCCAGTACTTC

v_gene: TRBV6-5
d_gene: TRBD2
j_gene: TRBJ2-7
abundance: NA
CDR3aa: CASAYMAGELGEQYF
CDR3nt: TGTGCCAGCGCTTACATGGCGGGAGAACTAGGCGAGCAGTACTTC

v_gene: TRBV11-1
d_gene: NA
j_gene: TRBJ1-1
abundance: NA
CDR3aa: CASSSIQGNTEAFF
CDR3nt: TGTGCCAGCAGCTCTATACAGGGGAACACTGAAGCTTTCTTT

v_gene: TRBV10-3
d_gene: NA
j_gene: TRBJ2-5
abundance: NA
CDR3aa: CAISDQGKQETQYF
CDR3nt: TGTGCCATCAGTGACCAGGGGAAACAAGAGACCCAGTACTTC

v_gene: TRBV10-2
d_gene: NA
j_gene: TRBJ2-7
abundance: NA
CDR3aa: CASSENDLGPSQYF
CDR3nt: TGCGCCAGCAGTGAGAACGATCTAGGACCTTCGCAGTACTTC

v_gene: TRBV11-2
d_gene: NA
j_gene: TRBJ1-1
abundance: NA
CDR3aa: CASSIGGARRTEAFF
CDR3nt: TGTGCCAGCAGCATTGGGGGGGCGAGGCGAACTGAAGCTTTCTTT

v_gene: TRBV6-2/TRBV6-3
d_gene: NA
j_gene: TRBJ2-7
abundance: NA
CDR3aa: CASSWGLPTYEQYF
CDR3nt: TGTGCCAGCAGTTGGGGGTTACCGACCTACGAGCAGTACTTC

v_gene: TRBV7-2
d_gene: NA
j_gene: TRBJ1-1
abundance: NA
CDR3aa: CASSLMSRNTEAFF
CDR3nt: TGTGCCAGCAGCTTAATGTCCAGGAACACTGAAGCTTTCTTT

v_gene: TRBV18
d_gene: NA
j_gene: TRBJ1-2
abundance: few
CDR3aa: CASSPLDRYGYTF
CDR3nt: TGTGCCAGCTCACCATTGGACAGATATGGCTACACCTTC

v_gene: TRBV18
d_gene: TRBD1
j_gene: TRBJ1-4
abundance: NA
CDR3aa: CASSPDRNEKLFF
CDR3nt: TGTGCCAGCTCACCGGACAGGAATGAAAAACTGTTTTTT

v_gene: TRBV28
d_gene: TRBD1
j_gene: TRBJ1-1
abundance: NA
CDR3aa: CASTSDRGRVNTEAFF
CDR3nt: TGTGCCAGCACGTCCGACAGGGGGCGCGTGAACACTGAAGCTTTCTTT

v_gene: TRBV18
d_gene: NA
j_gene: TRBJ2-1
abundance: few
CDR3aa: CASSPPTPSEQFF
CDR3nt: TGTGCCAGCTCACCGCCCACTCCGAGTGAGCAGTTCTTC

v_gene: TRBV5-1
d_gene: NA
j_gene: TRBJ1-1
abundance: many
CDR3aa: CASSFRGPNTEAFF
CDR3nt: TGCGCCAGCAGCTTCCGGGGTCCGAATACTGAAGCTTTCTTT

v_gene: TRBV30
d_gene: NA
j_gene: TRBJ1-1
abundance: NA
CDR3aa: CAWSSGPREGDFF
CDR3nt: TGTGCCTGGAGTTCGGGCCCTAGGGAGGGAGATTTCTTT

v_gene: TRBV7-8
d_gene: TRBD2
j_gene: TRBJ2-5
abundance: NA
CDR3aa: CASSASERGSETQYF
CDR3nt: TGTGCCAGCAGCGCCTCCGAACGCGGGAGTGAGACCCAGTACTTC

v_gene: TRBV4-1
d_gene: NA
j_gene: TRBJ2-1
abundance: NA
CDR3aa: CASSQDFTGNGNEQFF
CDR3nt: TGCGCCAGCAGCCAAGATTTTACCGGGAATGGGAATGAGCAGTTCTTC

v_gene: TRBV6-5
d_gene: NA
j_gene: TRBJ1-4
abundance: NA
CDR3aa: CASSTTPGRYEKLFF
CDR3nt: TGTGCCAGCAGTACGACACCAGGTCGTTATGAAAAACTGTTTTTT

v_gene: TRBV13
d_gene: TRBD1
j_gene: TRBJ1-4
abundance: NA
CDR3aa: CASSPGQGDHEKLFF
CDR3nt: TGTGCCAGCAGCCCCGGACAGGGGGACCATGAAAAACTGTTTTTT

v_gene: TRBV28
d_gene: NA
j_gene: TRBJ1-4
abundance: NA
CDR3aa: CASSLREYNEKLFF
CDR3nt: TGTGCCAGCAGTTTGAGGGAGTATAATGAAAAACTGTTTTTT

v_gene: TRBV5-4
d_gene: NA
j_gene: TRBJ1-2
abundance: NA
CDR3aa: CASSTAGTNYGYTF
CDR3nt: TGTGCCAGCTCGACGGCAGGGACCAACTATGGCTACACCTTC